This T cell receptor beta chain comes out of a study of blood T cells in healthy people across ages. The CDR3 is 12 residues long. Trimming removed 8 bases from V and 3 bases from J, with 11 bases in between. Germline V CDR1 and CDR2: MDHEN, SYDVKM. Approximately 9.2 milliliters was the volume of peripheral blood drawn from each donor. Alongside a J-beta primer mix, a sample-barcoded 5' primer served in a second PCR lasting about 7 to 11 cycles. Each cDNA was tagged by a template-switch adaptor containing 12 random nucleotides. Sequencing recovered at least 3 million CDR3-containing paired-end reads from each sample. TCRdb recomputed calls from the 5' RACE reads with MiXCR, one row per CDR3 protein. The sample includes some 730,000 distinct CDR3 sequences, about 20% of them seen just once. A single count supports this clonotype.

The sequencing sample was made of blood. The TCR comes from a man aged 65 to 79 in good health. The chain is built from TRBV28 and TRBJ2-7; perhaps TRBD2 as D (5 bases). The CDR3 nucleotides are TGTGCCAGCGCCCTTGAGGGCTACGAGCAGTACTTC. It codes for CASALEGYEQYF.